A single sample gave rise to the 22 T cell receptor beta chains below, sequenced in a study of immune evolution from preneoplasia to lung adenocarcinoma. The protocol was immunoSEQ multiplex PCR, while the TCRdb copy is restricted to in-frame clones and leaves out a portion. The table lists 15,000 to 20,000 clones, 86% of them singletons, with about 2.5% in the top ten. Sequenced material: FFPE invasive lung adenocarcinoma tissue. The receptors here all came from a person aged 70 to 85 with invasive lung adenocarcinoma.

The chain combines TRBV9 with TRBJ2-2; 15 bases match TRBD2. Germline V gives CDR1 SGDLS, CDR2 YYNGEE. This CDR3 is 18 amino acids long. After removal of 2 bases from V and 5 bases from J, the junction contained 7 bases not matched to a gene. DNA for the CDR3: TGTGCCAGCAGCGTCGGACTAGCGGGAGGGCCTAGAACCGGGGAGCTGTTTTTT. Translation: CASSVGLAGGPRTGELFF.

This chain links TRBV18 with TRBJ2-2, with D possibly matching TRBD2 (5 bases). Germline CDR1 reads KGHSH; CDR2 reads LQKENI. This CDR3 is 15 amino acids long. V was clipped by 3 bases and J by 4 bases, with 12 bases between them. Here the CDR3 reads CASSPAGELTGELFF. DNA of the CDR3: TGTGCCAGCTCACCGGCCGGGGAGCTCACCGGGGAGCTGTTTTTT. The complete variable domain, with remaining parts taken from reference TRBV18 and TRBJ2-2, reads NAGVMQNPRHLVRRRGQEARLRCSPMKGHSHVYWYRQLPEEGLKFMVYLQKENIIDESGMPKERFSAEFPKEGPSILRIQQVVRGDSAAYFCASSPAGELTGELFFGEGSRLTVL.

This clone was seen a few times. V gene TRBV27 combines with J gene TRBJ2-7; D remains ambiguous. V was cut by 4 bases and J by 4 bases, with 17 bases left in between. Germline CDR1 reads MNHEY; CDR2 reads SMNVEV (reference sequence). The CDR3 is 15 residues long. CDR3 nucleotide sequence: TGTGCCAGCAGTTCAACGACCGCCCTGAGATACGAGCAGTACTTC. Translating it yields CASSSTTALRYEQYF.

This chain connects TRBV18 to TRBJ1-1, with D uncertain. Trimming removed 2 bases from V and 1 base from J, with 5 bases in between. The CDR3 contains 13 residues. Germline V lookup: CDR1 KGHSH, CDR2 LQKENI. CDR3 sequence: CASSPEGNTEAFF. The CDR3 coding sequence is TGTGCCAGCTCACCAGAGGGGAACACTGAAGCTTTCTTT.

This clone has a handful of counts. The genes are TRBV10-3 and TRBJ2-7, with TRBD1 matching over 9 bases. Germline V gene lookup returns CDR1 ENHRY and CDR2 SYGVKD. V trimming: 7 bases; J trimming: 6 bases; junction bases outside the gene matches: 13. The CDR3 consists of 15 residues. The CDR3 DNA reads TGTGCCATCAATGAACCCGGGACAGGGTCGCCCGAGCAGTACTTC. Protein: CAINEPGTGSPEQYF.

The rearrangement uses TRBV11-2 and TRBJ2-7, with 12 bases aligning to TRBD1. Per germline, CDR1 SGHAT and CDR2 FQNNGV. The CDR3 sequence is 15 residues long. Losses at the gene ends were 4 bases for V and 7 bases for J; bases not matched to a gene: 8. The CDR3 loop is CASSSGTGGLGEQYF. The CDR3 nucleotides read TGTGCCAGCAGCTCCGGGACAGGGGGCCTGGGGGAGCAGTACTTC.

This chain uses TRBV2 with TRBJ1-1; 12 bases match TRBD1. CDR1 is SNHLY and CDR2 is FYNNEI in the germline V gene. The J segment lost 5 bases and the V segment lost 6 bases, leaving 4 bases of the junction unmatched. This CDR3 is built from 14 residues. CDR3 region: CASRGTGGRTEAFF. As DNA, the CDR3 is TGTGCCAGCAGGGGGACAGGGGGCCGGACTGAAGCTTTCTTT.

This chain uses TRBV19 with TRBJ2-3; TRBD1 agrees at 9 bases. Germline V gene lookup returns CDR1 LNHDA and CDR2 SQIVND (reference sequence). J lost 0 bases, V lost 1 base, and 5 bases had no gene match. The CDR3 has 17 amino acids. CDR3 loop: CASSIGTGQGSTDTQYF. CDR3 coding DNA: TGTGCCAGTAGTATAGGGACGGGACAGGGAAGCACAGATACGCAGTATTTT.

The chain links TRBV5-6 to TRBJ1-2; 11 bases map to TRBD1. The germline CDR1 and CDR2 sequences are SGHDT and YYEEEE. V lost 3 bases to trimming and J lost 9 bases; unmatched junction nucleotides: 10. The CDR3 consists of 15 residues. This chain's CDR3 is CASSSLVGQGVSYTF. The CDR3 DNA reads TGTGCCAGCAGCTCCCTCGTGGGACAGGGGGTGAGCTACACCTTC.

This clone was recorded once. The chain combines TRBV4-1 with TRBJ2-5; D gene uncertain. The V end lost 0 bases, the J end lost 5 bases, and 10 bases lay between the germline ends. Germline CDR1 is MGHRA and CDR2 is YSYEKL. This CDR3 has 14 residues. The CDR3 nucleotides are TGCGCCAGCAGCCAAGAAGGTAGCTTGGAGACCCAGTACTTC. Its translation: CASSQEGSLETQYF.

This clone occurred once. The chain combines TRBV7-9 with TRBJ1-2, with D tentatively TRBD1 (5 bases). Germline V CDR1 and CDR2: SEHNR, FQNEAQ (reference sequence). The CDR3 covers 13 residues. Trimming removed 5 bases from V and 5 bases from J, with 12 bases in between. The chain's CDR3 is CASSGTGLYGYTF. CDR3 bases: TGTGCCAGCAGCGGTACAGGCCTATATGGCTACACCTTC.

V usage is TRBV2 and J usage is TRBJ1-2; 8 positions agree with TRBD1. The germline CDR1 and CDR2 sequences are SNHLY and FYNNEI. With 10 bases clipped from V and 8 bases from J, the junction kept 6 bases outside the gene matches. The CDR3 is 11 amino acids. CDR3 sequence: CATQTGDGYTF. The DNA for the CDR3 is TGTGCCACCCAGACAGGGGACGGCTACACCTTC.

This chain joins TRBV27 and TRBJ1-5; 8 bases map to TRBD1. Germline lookup yields CDR1 MNHEY and CDR2 SMNVEV (reference sequence). V was pared by 5 bases and J by 5 bases, with 2 bases of the junction left unmatched. The CDR3 is 13 residues long. In DNA form, the CDR3 reads TGTGCCAGCAGTCCGGACAGGGATCAGCCCCAGCATTTT. Translating gives CASSPDRDQPQHF.

The chain links TRBV7-9 to TRBJ2-3; the match to TRBD2 covers 8 bases. The trim removed 5 bases at V and 4 bases at J, leaving 5 bases unmatched. This CDR3 comprises 14 residues. CDR1 SEHNR and CDR2 FQNEAQ come from the germline V gene (reference sequence). The CDR3 sequence is CASSPGGSADTQYF. The CDR3 region has the DNA TGTGCCAGCAGCCCGGGGGGGTCAGCAGATACGCAGTATTTT.

J is TRBJ2-7 and V is TRBV9, with a tentative D call TRBD1 (6 bases). Germline CDR1 SGDLS, CDR2 YYNGEE. CDR3 size: 15 residues. V was shortened by 0 bases and J by 3 bases, with 13 bases between the two germline ends. CDR3 protein: CASSVVGTPDYEQYF. CDR3 nucleotides: TGTGCCAGCAGCGTAGTAGGGACACCCGACTACGAGCAGTACTTC.

V gene TRBV27 combines with J gene TRBJ1-1, with 7 bases aligning to TRBD1. The germline V gene encodes CDR1 MNHEY and CDR2 SMNVEV (reference sequence). The CDR3 is made up of 13 amino acids. J was trimmed by 4 bases and V by 6 bases; bases with no gene match: 5. CDR3: CASRGGMGTEAFF. The CDR3 nucleotides are TGTGCCAGCAGAGGGGGCATGGGCACTGAAGCTTTCTTT.

The V call is TRBV30, the J call TRBJ2-7; D remains unclear. There are 11 residues in the CDR3. V lost 4 bases, J lost 1 base, and 5 bases lay in between. Per the germline V gene, CDR1 is GTSNPN and CDR2 is SVGIG (reference sequence). The CDR3 nucleotides read TGTGCCTGGACCGATTCCTACGAGCAGTACTTC. Residues: CAWTDSYEQYF.

This sequence joins TRBV5-8 and TRBJ2-5; D is ambiguous. The CDR3 is 14 residues long. Germline V lookup: CDR1 SGHTS, CDR2 YDEGEE. The V gene lost 0 bases and the J gene lost 5 bases, with 11 bases spanning the gap. In nucleotides, the CDR3 is TGTGCCAGCAGCTTGGGCAACCAACAGGAGACCCAGTACTTC. Amino acids: CASSLGNQQETQYF.

This clone came up a few times. The chain has TRBV11-2 and TRBJ2-3; TRBD2 matches at 8 bases. CDR3 size: 15 residues. J was trimmed by 3 bases and V by 3 bases; bases with no gene match: 5. Germline V gives CDR1 SGHAT, CDR2 FQNNGV. CDR3 sequence: CASSLGGRLTDTQYF. The CDR3 coding sequence is TGTGCCAGCAGCTTGGGCGGGAGGCTGACAGATACGCAGTATTTT.

The rearrangement uses TRBV9 and TRBJ1-1; no definite D call. This CDR3 has 14 residues. Trimming pared 4 bases from V and 1 base from J, leaving 11 bases between. Per the germline V gene, CDR1 is SGDLS and CDR2 is YYNGEE. The CDR3 spells CASSSPTPNTEAFF. CDR3 DNA: TGTGCCAGCAGCTCCCCGACACCGAACACTGAAGCTTTCTTT.

This clone came up once. This sequence joins TRBV2 and TRBJ1-5, with D hard to call. The CDR3 runs 15 residues. V lost 5 bases and J lost 4, with 15 bases in between. Germline lookup yields CDR1 SNHLY and CDR2 FYNNEI. Here the CDR3 reads CASSRDIPQNQPQHF. CDR3 sequence (DNA): TGTGCCAGCAGTCGAGACATCCCGCAAAATCAGCCCCAGCATTTT.

The CDR3 loop reads CATSTTSGYEQYF. The DNA for the CDR3 is TGTGCCACCAGCACGACTAGCGGATACGAGCAGTACTTC. The genes are TRBV15 and TRBJ2-7; 9 bases fit TRBD2. Germline trimming cut 4 bases from V and 4 bases from J; bases unmatched to any gene: 2. Germline V gives CDR1 LNHNV, CDR2 YYDKDF (reference sequence). CDR3 length: 13 residues.